The sequence of this T cell receptor (beta chain) was determined in a study of CD8 T cells in ankylosing spondylitis. V gave up 3 bases and J gave up 2 bases, with 16 bases separating them. The CDR3 sequence is 16 residues long. Germline values: CDR1 DFQATT, CDR2 SNEGSKA (reference sequence). Study-level results: Existing reports had already noted some motif variants in reactive arthritis synovial fluid and blood. Characteristic, it appeared, of ankylosing spondylitis blood was a TCR beta motif of eight highly homologous variants. Disease-associated clones were reportedly significantly overrepresented in matched ankylosing spondylitis synovial fluid. CD8+ disease-linked clones were present at relatively low frequencies in blood.

About this clonotype itself: The antigen is not known.

Each CDR3 protein is one row after TCRdb ran MiXCR on the 5' RACE reads. The sample holds 450,000 or so distinct CDR3 sequences, approximately 26% seen once. The specimen sequenced was blood, either unsorted or a sorted T cell fraction (not recorded which). This sequence joins TRBV20-1 and TRBJ2-2; D unresolved. The sequence was obtained from a male donor with ankylosing spondylitis. The CDR3 DNA reads TGCAGTGCTAGTCGACTTCTCTCTAGTAACACCGGGGAGCTGTTTTTT. Amino acid sequence: CSASRLLSSNTGELFF.